This T cell receptor (beta chain) derives from a study of blood T cell repertoires in COVID-19. Some clones are missing from TCRdb's copy, which holds only in-frame ones; the method was immunoSEQ multiplex PCR. This table has around 220,000 clones, about 81% appearing once. Sequenced: peripheral blood. The receptor was derived from a woman of 80 years or more with COVID-19, enrolled during active disease.

This CDR3 reads CASSSLTRHTGELFF. The CDR3, as DNA: TGTGCCAGCAGTTCCTTAACTAGACACACCGGGGAGCTGTTTTTT. The chain uses TRBV6-2 or TRBV6-3 and TRBJ2-2, with D possibly TRBD2 on 5 matching bases. V was trimmed by 4 bases and J by 3 bases, leaving 12 bases between them. CDR1 is MNHEY, CDR2 SVGEGT, per germline. The CDR3 totals 15 residues.